This T cell receptor beta chain comes out of a study of regulatory T cells in long-lasting Graves disease. On the study more broadly: Antithyroid drugs had been taken by newly diagnosed Graves' patients for under 3 months.

Findings and limits, study-wide: Persistent disease samples used TRBV28, TRBJ1-2 and TRBJ2-5 preferentially. Between persistent patients, 2,500 to 3,500 public clonotypes were shared, exceeding the 800 to 1,000 shared between new patients.

This clonotype was recorded at least ten times. Its matching antigen is unknown. CDR1 and CDR2 from the germline V gene are LGHNT and FRNRAP. J gave up 1 base and V 4 bases, and 6 bases lay outside the gene matches. This CDR3 has 16 amino acids. HTBI primers from iRepertoire and Arm-PCR of CDR3 regions yielded the TCR beta libraries. MiXCR was run by TCRdb on the multiplex PCR reads, yielding one entry per CDR3 protein. The sample shows roughly 380,000 distinct CDR3 sequences, roughly a sixth of them seen only once. The time point here: newly diagnosed GD, antithyroid drugs for less than 3 months. Scientists built the TCR library using RNA that was extracted from PBMCs. EDTA tubes received about 9.2 milliliters of collected peripheral blood.

The sequencing used peripheral blood mononuclear cells (PBMCs), collected at new diagnosis, from a patient treated with antithyroid drugs. The chain has TRBV12-5 and TRBJ2-5, with 10 bases matching TRBD1. This clonotype originated in a female donor with Graves disease. Here the CDR3 reads CASGSRTGGFQETQYF. In DNA, the CDR3 is TGTGCTAGTGGTTCCAGGACAGGGGGTTTCCAAGAGACCCAGTACTTC.